Listed here are 25 T cell receptor beta chains from one sample, sequenced in a study of T cells expressing NK-cell markers (dated by TCRdb to 2019 to 2021). Libraries came from 5' RACE. Sequenced using an Illumina HiSeq 2000. TCRdb reprocessed the reads, and each CDR3 protein sequence is entered once, without DNA. The sample table on file contains around 550,000 distinct CDR3 sequences. The ten biggest clones cover roughly 3.6% of the sample. The sequencing input was blood T cells: a sorted CD56 or NKG2C T cell subset, CD4+ or CD8+ T cells, or bulk PBMC T cells (not recorded which). The receptors were gathered from a man aged 18 to 30 in good health. Donor details come from another sample of the same person, matched by shared clones.

CDR3 amino acids: CASSPQGVNTGELFF. The chain joins TRBV18 to TRBJ2-2. The CDR3 is 15 amino acids. Germline assignment: CDR1 KGHSH and CDR2 LQKENI.

The chain uses TRBV4-2 and TRBJ2-1; TCRdb's assignment of TRBD1 cannot be checked, as there is no DNA. From germline, CDR1 is LGHNA and CDR2 YNFKEQ. This CDR3 is 15 amino acids long. CDR3 sequence: CASSQEPDRGPEQFF.

The chain uses TRBV7-2 and TRBJ2-7; there is no DNA to check the TCRdb D call of TRBD1. Germline assignment: CDR1 SGHTA and CDR2 FQGNSA. This CDR3 spans 14 amino acids. The CDR3 loop reads CASSLVRDSREQYF.

This chain uses TRBV6-5 with TRBJ2-4; TCRdb designates TRBD1, a call that cannot be tested without DNA. The germline V gene encodes CDR1 MNHEY and CDR2 SVGAGI. This CDR3 region has 15 residues. The CDR3 loop reads CASSYVARGISIQYF.

The chain links TRBV12-3 or TRBV12-4 to TRBJ2-3; TCRdb lists TRBD2, though no DNA is available to test this call. The CDR3 consists of 16 residues. CDR3 region: CASGPYPGLSTDTQYF.

V and J are TRBV5-1 and TRBJ1-5; the D call of TRBD1 rests on TCRdb alone, since no DNA is present to check it. The CDR3 has 15 residues. CDR1 and CDR2 from the germline V gene are SGHRS and YFSETQ. The CDR3 spells CASSSTGQKDQPQHF.

This chain links TRBV7-9 with TRBJ1-2. The CDR3 contains 13 residues. Per the germline V gene, CDR1 is SEHNR and CDR2 is FQNEAQ (reference sequence). The CDR3 loop reads CASSLPPSYGYTF.

The chain recombines TRBV6-1 with TRBJ1-3; checking the TCRdb D call of TRBD1 is not possible without DNA. Germline CDR1 and CDR2: MNHNS and SASEGT. The CDR3 is 14 amino acids. CDR3 region: CASRTGQAMYTIYF.

This sequence joins TRBV5-1 and TRBJ2-2; there is no DNA to check the TCRdb D call of TRBD2. This CDR3 is 18 amino acids long. Germline values: CDR1 SGHRS, CDR2 YFSETQ. The CDR3 is CASSLAGTSGRRTGELFF.

The chain joins TRBV5-1 to TRBJ1-2; without DNA, the TCRdb call of TRBD1 cannot be checked. Germline V gene sequence: CDR1 SGHRS, CDR2 YFSETQ. This CDR3 spans 17 amino acids. CDR3 residues: CASSPGTGVAEHYGYTF.

The V gene is TRBV20-1, the J gene TRBJ1-3; TCRdb designates TRBD1, a call that cannot be tested without DNA. Germline V CDR1 and CDR2: DFQATT, SNEGSKA (reference sequence). The CDR3 sequence is 17 residues long. CDR3 region: CSARQTRTGPFGNTIYF.

The V and J genes are TRBV20-1 and TRBJ2-2. The germline V gene encodes CDR1 DFQATT and CDR2 SNEGSKA (reference sequence). The CDR3 sequence is 15 residues long. The CDR3 loop reads CSASVGLLNTGELFF.

This chain joins TRBV12-3 or TRBV12-4 and TRBJ1-5; the D gene TCRdb calls, TRBD1, cannot be checked with no DNA. This CDR3 spans 14 amino acids. The CDR3 sequence is CASSLGGANQPQHF.

This sequence joins TRBV10-3 and TRBJ2-4; TCRdb designates TRBD2, a call that cannot be tested without DNA. There are 15 residues in the CDR3. CDR1 and CDR2 from the germline V gene are ENHRY and SYGVKD. The CDR3 sequence is CALHENGRAWYIQYF.

The rearrangement links TRBV12-3 or TRBV12-4 to TRBJ2-5; TCRdb gives TRBD1 as the D gene, but with no DNA this cannot be confirmed. The CDR3 is 14 amino acids. The CDR3 protein is CASSLQQPGETQYF.

CDR3 protein: CASSELPPKGIQETQYF. V gene TRBV25-1 combines with J gene TRBJ2-5. From germline, CDR1 is MGHDK and CDR2 SYGVNS. This CDR3 contains 17 residues.

This chain links TRBV15 with TRBJ2-2; TCRdb's D gene call, TRBD1, goes unchecked for lack of DNA. The CDR3 loop spans 15 amino acids. Germline lookup yields CDR1 LNHNV and CDR2 YYDKDF (reference sequence). CDR3 region: CATSRMGQGNGELFF.

J is TRBJ2-7 and V is TRBV4-3; there is no DNA to check the TCRdb D call of TRBD1. This CDR3 has 16 residues. In germline, CDR1 is LGHNA, CDR2 YSLEER. CDR3 residues: CASSQEISREGCEQYF.

The chain is built from TRBV19 and TRBJ2-3; the D call of TRBD1 rests on TCRdb alone, since no DNA is present to check it. CDR1 LNHDA and CDR2 SQIVND come from the germline V gene (reference sequence). The CDR3 is 14 residues long. CDR3 amino acids: CASSHRTGQDTQYF.

The chain has TRBV12-3 or TRBV12-4 and TRBJ2-3; TCRdb names TRBD2, which stays unverified in the absence of DNA. The CDR3 runs to 16 residues. CDR3 sequence: CASSLFFGGATDTQYF.

The chain carries TRBV3-1 and TRBJ2-1; the D gene TCRdb calls, TRBD2, cannot be checked with no DNA. CDR1 and CDR2 (germline): LGHDT, YNNKEL (reference sequence). This CDR3 contains 15 residues. CDR3: CASSQGLAGGHEQFF.

The chain joins TRBV27 to TRBJ1-4; TCRdb outputs TRBD1, but without DNA this stays unchecked. This CDR3 spans 15 amino acids. CDR1 MNHEY and CDR2 SMNVEV come from the germline V gene (reference sequence). CDR3 sequence reads: CASSLSGTPSEKLFF.

V gene TRBV24-1 combines with J gene TRBJ2-5; as DNA is missing, the TRBD1 call by TCRdb cannot be tested. The CDR3 contains 14 residues. The germline gives CDR1 KGHDR, CDR2 SFDVKD. CDR3 in amino acids: CATSDWGTTETQYF.

The V and J genes are TRBV27 and TRBJ2-1. The length of the CDR3 is 13 residues. CDR1 is MNHEY and CDR2 is SMNVEV in the germline V gene (reference sequence). Here the CDR3 reads CASSLSRRTEQFF.

The chain joins TRBV12-3 or TRBV12-4 to TRBJ2-1; the D gene TCRdb calls, TRBD2, cannot be checked with no DNA. The CDR3 contains 15 residues. The CDR3: CASSTGGPLFDEQFF.